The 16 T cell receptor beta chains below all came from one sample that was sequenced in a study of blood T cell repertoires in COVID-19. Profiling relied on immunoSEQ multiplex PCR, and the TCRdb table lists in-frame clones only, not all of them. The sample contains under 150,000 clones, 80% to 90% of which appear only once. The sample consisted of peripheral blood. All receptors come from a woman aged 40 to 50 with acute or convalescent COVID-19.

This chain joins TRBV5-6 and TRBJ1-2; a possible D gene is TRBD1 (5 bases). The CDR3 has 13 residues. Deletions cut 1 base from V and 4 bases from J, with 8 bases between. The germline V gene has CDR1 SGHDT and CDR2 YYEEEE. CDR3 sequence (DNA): TGTGCCAGCAGCTTGCTGGACACCTATGGCTACACCTTC. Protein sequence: CASSLLDTYGYTF.

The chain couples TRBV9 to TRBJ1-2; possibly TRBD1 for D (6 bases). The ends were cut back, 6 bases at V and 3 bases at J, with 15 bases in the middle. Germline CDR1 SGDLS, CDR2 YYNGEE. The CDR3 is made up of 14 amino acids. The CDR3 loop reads CASTKLNRDYGYTF. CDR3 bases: TGTGCCAGCACCAAGTTAAACAGGGACTATGGCTACACCTTC.

The chain's CDR3 is CASSLYRTAGDSPLHF. In DNA form, the CDR3 reads TGTGCCAGCAGCCTATACCGGACCGCCGGGGATTCACCCCTCCACTTT. The V gene is TRBV7-2, the J gene TRBJ1-6; D not resolved. V lost 5 bases and J 8 bases, leaving 19 bases between the germline ends. The CDR3 length is 16 residues. The germline gives CDR1 SGHTA, CDR2 FQGNSA.

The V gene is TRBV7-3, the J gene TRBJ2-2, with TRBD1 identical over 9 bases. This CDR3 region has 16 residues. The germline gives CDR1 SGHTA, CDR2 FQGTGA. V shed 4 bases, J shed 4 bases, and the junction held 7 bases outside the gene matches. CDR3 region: CASSYLGQGSTGELFF. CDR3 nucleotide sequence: TGTGCCAGCAGCTACTTGGGACAGGGATCCACCGGGGAGCTGTTTTTT.

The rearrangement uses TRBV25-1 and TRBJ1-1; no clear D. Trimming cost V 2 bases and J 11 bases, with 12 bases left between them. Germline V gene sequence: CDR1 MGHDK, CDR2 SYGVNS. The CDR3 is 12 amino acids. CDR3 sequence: CASSESGPGAFF. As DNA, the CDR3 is TGTGCCAGCAGTGAAAGCGGGCCGGGCGCTTTCTTT.

This CDR3 reads CASSRHTDTQYF. The CDR3 region has the DNA TGTGCCAGCAGCCGACACACAGATACGCAGTATTTT. V and J are TRBV3-1 (or the pseudogene TRBV3-2) and TRBJ2-3; no reliable D call. V was pared by 4 bases and J by 2 bases, with 4 bases between. The germline gives CDR1 LGHDT, CDR2 YNNKEL (reference sequence). There are 12 residues in the CDR3.

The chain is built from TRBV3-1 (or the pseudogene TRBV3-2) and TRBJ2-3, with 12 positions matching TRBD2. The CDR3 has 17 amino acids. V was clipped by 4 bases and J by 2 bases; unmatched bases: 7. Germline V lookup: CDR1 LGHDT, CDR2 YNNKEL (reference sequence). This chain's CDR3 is CASSLFSSGGATDTQYF. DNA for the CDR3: TGTGCCAGCAGCCTCTTCTCTAGCGGGGGGGCCACAGATACGCAGTATTTT.

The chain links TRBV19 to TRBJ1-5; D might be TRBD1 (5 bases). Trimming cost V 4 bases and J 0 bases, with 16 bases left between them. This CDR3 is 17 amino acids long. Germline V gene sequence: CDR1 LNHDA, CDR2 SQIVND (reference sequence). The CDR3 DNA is TGTGCCAGTAGTAACGGACACGCGACCTATAGCAATCAGCCCCAGCATTTT. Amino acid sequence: CASSNGHATYSNQPQHF.

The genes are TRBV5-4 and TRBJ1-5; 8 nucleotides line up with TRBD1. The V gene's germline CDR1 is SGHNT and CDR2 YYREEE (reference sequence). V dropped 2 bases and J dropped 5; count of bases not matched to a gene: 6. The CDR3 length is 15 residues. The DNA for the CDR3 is TGTGCCAGCAGCTTTCTTGACAGGGGACATCAGCCCCAGCATTTT. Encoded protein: CASSFLDRGHQPQHF.

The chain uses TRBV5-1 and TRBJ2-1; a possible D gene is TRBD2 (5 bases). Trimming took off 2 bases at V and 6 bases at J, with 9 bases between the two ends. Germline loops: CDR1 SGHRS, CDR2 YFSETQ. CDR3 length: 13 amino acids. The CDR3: CASSFDYTNEQFF. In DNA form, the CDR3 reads TGCGCCAGCAGCTTCGACTATACCAATGAGCAGTTCTTC.

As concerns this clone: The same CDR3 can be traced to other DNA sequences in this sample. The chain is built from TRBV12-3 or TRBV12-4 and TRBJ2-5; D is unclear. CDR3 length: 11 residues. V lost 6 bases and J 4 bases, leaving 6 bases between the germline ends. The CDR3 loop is CASSPGETQYF. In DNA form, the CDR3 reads TGTGCCAGCAGCCCCGGAGAGACCCAGTACTTC.

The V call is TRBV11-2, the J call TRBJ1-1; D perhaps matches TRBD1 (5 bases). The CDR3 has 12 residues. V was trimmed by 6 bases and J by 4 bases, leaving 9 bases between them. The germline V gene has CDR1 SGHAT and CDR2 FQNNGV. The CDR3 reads CASRTVGTEAFF. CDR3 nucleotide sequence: TGTGCCAGCAGGACAGTCGGCACTGAAGCTTTCTTT.

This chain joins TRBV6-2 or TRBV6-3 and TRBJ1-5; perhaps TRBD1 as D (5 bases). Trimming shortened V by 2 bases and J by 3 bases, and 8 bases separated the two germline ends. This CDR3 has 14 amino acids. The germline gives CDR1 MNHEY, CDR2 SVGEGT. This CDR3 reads CASSYTGINQPQHF. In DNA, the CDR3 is TGTGCCAGCAGTTACACAGGCATCAATCAGCCCCAGCATTTT.

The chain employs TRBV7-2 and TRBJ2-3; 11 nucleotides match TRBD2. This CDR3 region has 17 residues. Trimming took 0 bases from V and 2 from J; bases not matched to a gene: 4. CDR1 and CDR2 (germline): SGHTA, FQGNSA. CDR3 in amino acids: CASSLAGTSGYTDTQYF. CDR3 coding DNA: TGTGCCAGCAGCTTAGCAGGGACTAGCGGCTACACAGATACGCAGTATTTT.

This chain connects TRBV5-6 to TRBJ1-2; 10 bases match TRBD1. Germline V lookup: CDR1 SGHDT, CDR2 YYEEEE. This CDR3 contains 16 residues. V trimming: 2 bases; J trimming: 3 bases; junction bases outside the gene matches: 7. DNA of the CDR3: TGTGCCAGCAGCTTCCGTCGGACAGGGGGGGACTATGGCTACACCTTC. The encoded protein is CASSFRRTGGDYGYTF.

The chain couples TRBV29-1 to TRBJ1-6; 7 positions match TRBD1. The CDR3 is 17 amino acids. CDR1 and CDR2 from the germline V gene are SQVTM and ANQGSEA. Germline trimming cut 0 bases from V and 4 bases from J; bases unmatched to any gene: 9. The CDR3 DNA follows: TGCAGCGTTGAAGATCAGGGCAGGGGGACTTATAATTCACCCCTCCACTTT. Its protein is CSVEDQGRGTYNSPLHF.